This TCR beta chain derives from a study of Tregs in tolerant kidney transplant recipients. Study conclusions and caveats: Activated donor B cell expansion appeared to reveal the most relevant donor-specific TCRbeta repertoire.

The CDR3 sequence is 15 residues long. V was pared by 7 bases and J by 7 bases, with 15 bases of the junction left unmatched. Assay used: immunoSEQ multiplex PCR; TCRdb lists only in-frame clones, some missing. Found here are 60,000 to 75,000 clones, roughly 85% of them singletons; the top ten hold roughly 2%. Thawed PBMCs were FACS-sorted into unstimulated CD4+CD25+CD127- regulatory T cells, CD4+CD25- non-regulatory cells, CD4 and CD8 cells. As regards this clone: As yet, its antigen is unknown.

The sample was Tregs from blood, taken before the transplant. This TCR derives from a human donor who received a combined kidney and bone marrow transplant. The chain links TRBV7-1 to TRBJ2-7; 8 nucleotides line up with TRBD2. TRBV7-1 is sorted into the ORF group, with uncertain function. The CDR3 coding sequence is TGTGCCAGCACTCTAGCGGCCGGCGGGAGGTCGGAGCAGTACTTC. As protein: CASTLAAGGRSEQYF.